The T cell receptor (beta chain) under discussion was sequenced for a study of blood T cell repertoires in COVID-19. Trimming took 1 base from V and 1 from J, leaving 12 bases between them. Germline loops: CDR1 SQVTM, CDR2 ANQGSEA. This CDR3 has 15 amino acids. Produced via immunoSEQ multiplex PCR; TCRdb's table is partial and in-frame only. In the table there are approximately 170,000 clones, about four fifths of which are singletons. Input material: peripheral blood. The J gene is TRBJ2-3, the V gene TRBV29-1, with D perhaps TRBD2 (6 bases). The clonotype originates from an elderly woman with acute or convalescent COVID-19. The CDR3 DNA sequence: TGCAGCGTTGAAGTGGGCGGGGTGGGCACAGATACGCAGTATTTT. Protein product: CSVEVGGVGTDTQYF.